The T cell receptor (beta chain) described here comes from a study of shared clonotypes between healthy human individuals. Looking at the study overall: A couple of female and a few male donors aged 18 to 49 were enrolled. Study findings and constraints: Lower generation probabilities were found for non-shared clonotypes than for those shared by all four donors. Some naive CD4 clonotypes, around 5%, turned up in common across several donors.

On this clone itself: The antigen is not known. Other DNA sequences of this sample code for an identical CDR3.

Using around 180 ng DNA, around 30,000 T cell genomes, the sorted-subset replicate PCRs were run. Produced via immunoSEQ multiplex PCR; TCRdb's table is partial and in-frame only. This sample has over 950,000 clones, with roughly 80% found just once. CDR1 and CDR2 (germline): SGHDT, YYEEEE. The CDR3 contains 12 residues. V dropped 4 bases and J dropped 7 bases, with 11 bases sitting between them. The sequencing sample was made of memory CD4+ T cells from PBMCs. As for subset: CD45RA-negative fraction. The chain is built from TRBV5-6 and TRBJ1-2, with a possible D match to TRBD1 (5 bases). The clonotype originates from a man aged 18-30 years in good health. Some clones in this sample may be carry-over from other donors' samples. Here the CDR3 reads CASSPGGGGYTF. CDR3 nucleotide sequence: TGTGCCAGCAGCCCGGGCGGGGGTGGCTACACCTTC.